One sample yielded the 2 T cell receptor beta chains listed below, sequenced in a study of regulatory T cells in long-lasting Graves disease. Arm-PCR of CDR3 regions and iRepertoire HTBI primers were the basis on which TCR beta libraries were built. TCRdb reprocessed the multiplex PCR reads with MiXCR, giving one entry per CDR3 protein. The data show a few hundred thousand distinct CDR3 sequences, with 12% seen just once and 15% to 20% held by the top ten. The time point was: newly diagnosed GD, antithyroid drugs for less than 3 months. After RNA was extracted from PBMCs, the TCR library was made from it. The same data also contributed to another study, on T cells in Graves' hyperthyroidism and ophthalmopathy.

The sequencing here drew on peripheral blood mononuclear cells (PBMCs), taken at new diagnosis, from a patient treated with antithyroid drugs. These receptors all stem from a woman younger than 30 with Graves disease.

The chain uses TRBV29-1 and TRBJ1-2; D call uncertain. V lost 8 bases to trimming and J lost 1 base, with 11 bases between them. The CDR3 has 12 amino acids. Germline CDR1 and CDR2: SQVTM and ANQGSEA. CDR3 region: CSSKTYNYGYTF. The DNA of the CDR3 is TGCAGCTCAAAGACATATAACTATGGCTACACCTTC. The full variable domain, its missing parts supplied by reference TRBV29-1 and TRBJ1-2, is SAVISQKPSRDICQRGTSLTIQCQVDSQVTMMFWYRQQPGQSLTLIATANQGSEATYESGFVIDKFPISRPNLTFSTLTVSNMSPEDSSIYLCSSKTYNYGYTFGSGTRLTVV.

This clonotype came up many times. This chain uses TRBV14 with TRBJ1-1, with D tentatively TRBD1 (5 bases). CDR1 is SGHDN, CDR2 FVKESK, per germline. CDR3 length: 15 amino acids. V lost 4 bases, J lost 0 bases, and 12 bases lay in between. Here the CDR3 DNA reads TGTGCCAGCAGCCTAAGACCAGGGCTGAACACTGAAGCTTTCTTT. Translating it yields CASSLRPGLNTEAFF.